The 26 T cell receptor beta chains below all came from one sample that was sequenced in a study of T cells after yellow fever vaccination. In TCRdb, the 5' RACE reads were re-called with MiXCR into one record per CDR3 protein. The sample lists about 360,000 distinct CDR3 sequences, roughly 6.1% seen once, with approximately 15% in the top ten. The specimen comprised PBMCs, sampled 5 days after the yellow fever booster vaccination. The receptors were gathered from a man aged 30 to 45 who received the YFV17D yellow fever vaccine.

This clonotype was observed a handful of times. The chain uses TRBV11-2 and TRBJ2-6; D is unclear. The CDR3 sequence is 13 residues long. Germline CDR1 reads SGHAT; CDR2 reads FQNNGV. The V end was cut by 8 bases, the J end by 2 bases, with 7 bases between. CDR3 nucleotides: TGTGCCAGCCTCTATACTGGGGCCAACGTCCTGACTTTC. It is translated as CASLYTGANVLTF.

This sequence joins TRBV7-2 and TRBJ1-2; the D is unclear. V gave up 5 bases and J gave up 3 bases, with 13 bases separating them. In germline, CDR1 is SGHTA, CDR2 FQGNSA. The CDR3 extends over 14 amino acids. The CDR3 here is CASSLDDVYYGYTF. The CDR3 nucleotides are TGTGCCAGCAGCCTAGACGACGTTTACTATGGCTACACCTTC.

V is TRBV11-2 and J is TRBJ2-5; 16 nucleotides match TRBD2. The CDR3 has 18 amino acids. The V gene end was trimmed by 6 bases and the J gene end by 8 bases; junction bases not matched to a gene: 15. CDR1 is SGHAT, CDR2 FQNNGV, per germline. The CDR3 bases are TGTGCCAGCAGTACACAAACCGGGACTAGCGGGAGGGCTATAACCCAGTACTTC. Translated: CASSTQTGTSGRAITQYF.

This rearrangement joins TRBV19 to TRBJ1-2; 7 bases map to TRBD1. The CDR3 runs 12 residues. Trimming removed 9 bases from V and 6 bases from J; junction bases left unmatched: 7. Per germline, CDR1 LNHDA and CDR2 SQIVND (reference sequence). CDR3 residues: CASLQGSDGYTF. The CDR3 DNA reads as TGTGCCAGCCTACAGGGGAGTGATGGCTACACCTTC.

This clonotype occurred a few times. This chain links TRBV7-2 with TRBJ2-1; 7 bases agree with TRBD2. The CDR3 runs to 14 residues. The ends lost 5 bases at V and 10 bases at J; junction bases unmatched: 11. The germline gives CDR1 SGHTA, CDR2 FQGNSA. The CDR3 is CASSPTLTSPEQFF. The CDR3 nucleotides are TGTGCCAGCAGCCCCACTCTGACTAGCCCAGAGCAGTTCTTC.

This clonotype was detected a few times. The V and J genes are TRBV18 and TRBJ2-7; no clear D. Deletions cut 3 bases from V and 6 bases from J, with 12 bases between. The CDR3 is 13 amino acids. CDR1 KGHSH and CDR2 LQKENI come from the germline V gene. This CDR3 is CASSPQTSGEQYF. CDR3 nucleotide sequence: TGTGCCAGCTCACCTCAGACAAGTGGCGAGCAGTACTTC.

The J gene is TRBJ2-6, the V gene TRBV9; possibly TRBD1 for D (5 bases). Germline V gene sequence: CDR1 SGDLS, CDR2 YYNGEE. Trimming left V 3 bases short and J 2 bases short, with 9 bases between. The CDR3 is 15 residues long. The CDR3: CASSETVTGANVLTF. DNA for the CDR3: TGTGCCAGCAGCGAGACAGTGACTGGGGCCAACGTCCTGACTTTC.

This clonotype has at least ten counts. The chain employs TRBV10-3 and TRBJ2-5; D is unclear. V lost 2 bases and J lost 2, with 12 bases in between. Germline-derived CDR1 and CDR2 are ENHRY and SYGVKD. This CDR3 has 15 amino acids. The CDR3 region is CAISEMSSGQETQYF. In nucleotides, the CDR3 is TGTGCCATCAGTGAGATGTCTAGTGGGCAAGAGACCCAGTACTTC.

This clonotype was observed a few times. The chain combines TRBV7-9 with TRBJ1-5; no firm D call. Germline V lookup: CDR1 SEHNR, CDR2 FQNEAQ (reference sequence). The V and J ends lost 1 base and 11 bases respectively, with 12 bases between them. The CDR3 length is 13 residues. The CDR3 nucleotides are TGTGCCAGCAGCTTAGAAGGGAGTTTGACCCAGCATTTT. It yields the protein CASSLEGSLTQHF.

In regard to this clonotype: A much larger clonotype is one base distant, so this may be a read error. J is TRBJ2-5 and V is TRBV10-3; tentative D call: TRBD1 (5 bases). Trimming took off 6 bases at V and 5 bases at J, with 13 bases between the two ends. CDR3 length: 13 amino acids. The germline V gene encodes CDR1 ENHRY and CDR2 SYGVKD. CDR3 nucleotide sequence: TGTGCCATCAGGGTCAGGGCTTCGGAGACCCAGTACTTC. Protein sequence: CAIRVRASETQYF.

This clonotype appeared a few times. The chain combines TRBV19 with TRBJ2-5; the match to TRBD1 covers 7 bases. The germline V gene encodes CDR1 LNHDA and CDR2 SQIVND (reference sequence). The V gene end was trimmed by 6 bases and the J gene end by 4 bases; junction bases not matched to a gene: 5. This CDR3 has 13 residues. The CDR3 spells CASSRGWRETQYF. The CDR3, as DNA: TGTGCCAGTAGCAGGGGGTGGCGAGAGACCCAGTACTTC.

This clonotype was seen repeatedly, ten times or more. V is TRBV20-1 and J is TRBJ2-7; D possibly corresponds to TRBD2 (6 bases). Germline CDR1 reads DFQATT; CDR2 reads SNEGSKA (reference sequence). V shed 0 bases and J shed 5 bases, with 11 bases lying between them. CDR3 length equals 13 residues. The CDR3 spells CSAREVAGNEQYF. CDR3 sequence (DNA): TGCAGTGCTAGAGAAGTGGCGGGGAACGAGCAGTACTTC.

The chain is built from TRBV5-6 and TRBJ2-2; 7 positions agree with TRBD1. The CDR3 runs to 15 residues. Germline V lookup: CDR1 SGHDT, CDR2 YYEEEE. The ends lost 6 bases at V and 3 bases at J; junction bases unmatched: 8. The CDR3 region has the DNA TGTGCCAGCACTCCAGGGGGAGAAGACACCGGGGAGCTGTTTTTT. Translated: CASTPGGEDTGELFF. The full variable domain, its missing parts supplied by reference TRBV5-6 and TRBJ2-2, is DAGVTQSPTHLIKTRGQQVTLRCSPKSGHDTVSWYQQALGQGPQFIFQYYEEEERQRGNFPDRFSGHQFPNYSSELNVNALLLGDSALYLCASTPGGEDTGELFFGEGSRLTVL.

This clonotype was picked up a small number of times. J is TRBJ2-1 and V is TRBV20-1; D may be TRBD2 (5 bases). The CDR3 has 15 residues. The germline V and J ends were trimmed by 0 bases and 8 bases, with 17 bases remaining between them. CDR1 and CDR2 (germline): DFQATT, SNEGSKA (reference sequence). CDR3 DNA sequence: TGCAGTGCTAGAGATCTTAGCTCACTCGGGGATGAGCAGTTCTTC. Translating gives CSARDLSSLGDEQFF.

The rearrangement links TRBV19 to TRBJ1-6, with TRBD1 as a possible D gene (5 bases). Germline V CDR1 and CDR2: LNHDA, SQIVND (reference sequence). Trimming shortened V by 3 bases and J by 8 bases, and 14 bases separated the two germline ends. The CDR3 totals 15 residues. CDR3 protein: CASSMGPASDSPLHF. CDR3 DNA sequence: TGTGCCAGTAGTATGGGACCGGCGAGCGATTCACCCCTCCACTTT.

This clonotype was detected only a few times. This chain uses TRBV20-1 with TRBJ1-4, with D uncertain. Deletions cut 3 bases from V and 7 bases from J, with 18 bases between. Germline assignment: CDR1 DFQATT and CDR2 SNEGSKA (reference sequence). CDR3 length: 15 amino acids. The CDR3 is CSASRDALSGEKLFF. The CDR3 nucleotides are TGCAGTGCTAGCCGCGACGCGTTGTCCGGTGAAAAACTGTTTTTT.

This clonotype was found many times. The rearrangement uses TRBV29-1 and TRBJ2-2; no reliable D call. This CDR3 spans 11 amino acids. V shed 0 bases and J shed 8 bases, with 4 bases lying between them. Germline V gene sequence: CDR1 SQVTM, CDR2 ANQGSEA. CDR3 sequence: CSVEEWGELFF. CDR3 sequence (DNA): TGCAGCGTTGAAGAATGGGGGGAGCTGTTTTTT.

This clonotype was counted only a few times. The rearrangement joins TRBV12-3 or TRBV12-4 to TRBJ1-6; tentatively, D is TRBD1 (5 bases). The CDR3 is 13 amino acids. V lost 7 bases and J lost 3, with 7 bases in between. In DNA, the CDR3 is TGTGCCAGCATGAGGGGCTATAATTCACCCCTCCACTTT. Its protein product is CASMRGYNSPLHF.

This clonotype was picked up a small number of times. The chain combines TRBV7-8 with TRBJ2-1; no definite D call. Germline-derived CDR1 and CDR2 are SGHVS and FQNEAQ. Trimming took off 2 bases at V and 9 bases at J, with 11 bases between the two ends. This CDR3 comprises 13 residues. The CDR3 nucleotides read TGTGCCAGCAGCTTATTTGAGGACGGTGAGCAGTTCTTC. Its protein product is CASSLFEDGEQFF.

The V and J genes are TRBV6-5 and TRBJ2-1; 7 positions match TRBD2. The germline V gene encodes CDR1 MNHEY and CDR2 SVGAGI. The CDR3 is 17 amino acids. Trimming removed 2 bases from V and 5 bases from J; junction bases left unmatched: 12. DNA of the CDR3: TGTGCCAGCAGTTACGCAAACCTAGCGGACGAAGACAATGAGCAGTTCTTC. Residues: CASSYANLADEDNEQFF.

This clonotype showed up just a few times. The rearrangement links TRBV6-2 or TRBV6-3 to TRBJ2-2; TRBD2 matches 10 bases. This CDR3 has 15 amino acids. Germline CDR1 MNHEY, CDR2 SVGEGT. V was pared by 2 bases and J by 6 bases, with 3 bases of the junction left unmatched. CDR3 sequence reads: CASSYPGTSAGELFF. The CDR3 DNA is TGTGCCAGCAGTTACCCCGGGACTAGCGCCGGGGAGCTGTTTTTT.

Ten or more counts support this clonotype. The chain couples TRBV27 to TRBJ1-1; 9 bases line up with TRBD1. Germline lookup yields CDR1 MNHEY and CDR2 SMNVEV (reference sequence). The V segment lost 4 bases and the J segment 5 bases; nucleotides outside the gene matches: 8. CDR3 length: 15 residues. CDR3: CASSSRDRDGTEAFF. For the CDR3, the DNA is TGTGCCAGCAGTTCCCGGGACAGGGACGGAACTGAAGCTTTCTTT.

This clonotype was counted at least ten times. The chain links TRBV20-1 to TRBJ2-1, with 7 bases matching TRBD2. Germline loops: CDR1 DFQATT, CDR2 SNEGSKA (reference sequence). The CDR3 totals 14 residues. With 3 bases clipped from V and 0 bases from J, the junction kept 2 bases outside the gene matches. The CDR3 DNA reads TGCAGTGCTAGCGGGAGGAGCTCCTACAATGAGCAGTTCTTC. Its translation is CSASGRSSYNEQFF.

This clonotype showed up many times. V and J are TRBV7-2 and TRBJ2-7, with D possibly TRBD2 on 5 matching bases. The CDR3 consists of 14 residues. Germline V gene data show CDR1 as SGHTA and CDR2 as FQGNSA. V lost 5 bases, J lost 0 bases, and 11 bases lay in between. CDR3: CASSPGLPSYEQYF. The DNA for the CDR3 is TGTGCCAGCAGCCCTGGACTGCCCTCCTACGAGCAGTACTTC.

This clonotype was counted at least ten times. The chain combines TRBV28 with TRBJ2-7; the D gene is possibly TRBD1 (6 bases). Germline-derived CDR1 and CDR2 are MDHEN and SYDVKM. The CDR3 consists of 13 residues. V dropped 6 bases and J dropped 0 bases, with 9 bases sitting between them. The CDR3: CASRTGNSYEQYF. CDR3 DNA: TGTGCCAGCAGGACAGGTAACTCCTACGAGCAGTACTTC.

This clonotype was observed a handful of times. This chain connects TRBV4-3 to TRBJ2-3, with 9 bases lining up with TRBD2. Germline CDR1 reads LGHNA; CDR2 reads YSLEER. Trimming removed 1 base from V and 4 bases from J; junction bases left unmatched: 15. The CDR3 extends over 19 amino acids. The DNA for the CDR3 is TGCGCCAGCAGCCAAGCCCCACTCACGCTAGCGGGAAAGGCAGATACGCAGTATTTT. Encoded protein: CASSQAPLTLAGKADTQYF.